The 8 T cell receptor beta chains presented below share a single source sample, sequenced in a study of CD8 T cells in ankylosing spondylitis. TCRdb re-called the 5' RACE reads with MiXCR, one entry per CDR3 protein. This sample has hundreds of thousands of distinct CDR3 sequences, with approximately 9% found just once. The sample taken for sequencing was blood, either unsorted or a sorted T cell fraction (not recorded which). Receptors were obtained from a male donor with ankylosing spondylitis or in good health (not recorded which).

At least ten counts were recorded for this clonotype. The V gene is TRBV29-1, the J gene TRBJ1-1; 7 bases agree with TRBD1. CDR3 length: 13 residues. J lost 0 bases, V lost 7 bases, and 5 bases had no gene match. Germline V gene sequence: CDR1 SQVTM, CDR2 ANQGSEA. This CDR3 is CSGGDRVNTEAFF. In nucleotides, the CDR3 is TGCAGCGGGGGAGACAGGGTGAACACTGAAGCTTTCTTT. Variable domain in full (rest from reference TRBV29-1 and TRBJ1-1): SAVISQKPSRDICQRGTSLTIQCQVDSQVTMMFWYRQQPGQSLTLIATANQGSEATYESGFVIDKFPISRPNLTFSTLTVSNMSPEDSSIYLCSGGDRVNTEAFFGQGTRLTVV.

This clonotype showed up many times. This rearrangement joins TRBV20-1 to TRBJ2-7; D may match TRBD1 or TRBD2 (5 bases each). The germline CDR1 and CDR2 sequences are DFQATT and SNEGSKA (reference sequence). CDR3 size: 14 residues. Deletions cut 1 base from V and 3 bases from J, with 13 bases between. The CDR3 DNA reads TGCAGTGCTAGAGTGGTACCTGGGGGCTACGAGCAGTACTTC. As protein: CSARVVPGGYEQYF.

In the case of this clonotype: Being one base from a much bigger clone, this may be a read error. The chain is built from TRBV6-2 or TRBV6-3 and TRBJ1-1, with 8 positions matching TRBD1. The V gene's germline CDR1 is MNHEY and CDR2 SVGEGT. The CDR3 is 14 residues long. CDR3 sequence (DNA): TGTGCCAGCAGACCGGGACAGGTGAACAGTGAAGCTTTCTTT. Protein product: CASRPGQVNSEAFF.

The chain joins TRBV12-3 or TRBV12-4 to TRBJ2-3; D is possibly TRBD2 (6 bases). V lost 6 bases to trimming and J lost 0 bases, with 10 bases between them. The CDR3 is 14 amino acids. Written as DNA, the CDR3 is TGTGCCAGCAGCCGGGACTTAAGCACAGATACGCAGTATTTT. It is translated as CASSRDLSTDTQYF.

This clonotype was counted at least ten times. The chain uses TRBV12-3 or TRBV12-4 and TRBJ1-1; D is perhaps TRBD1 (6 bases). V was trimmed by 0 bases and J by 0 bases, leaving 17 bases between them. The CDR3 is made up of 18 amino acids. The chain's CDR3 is CASSLAENQGFMNTEAFF. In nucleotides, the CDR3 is TGTGCCAGCAGTTTAGCGGAGAATCAGGGGTTCATGAACACTGAAGCTTTCTTT.

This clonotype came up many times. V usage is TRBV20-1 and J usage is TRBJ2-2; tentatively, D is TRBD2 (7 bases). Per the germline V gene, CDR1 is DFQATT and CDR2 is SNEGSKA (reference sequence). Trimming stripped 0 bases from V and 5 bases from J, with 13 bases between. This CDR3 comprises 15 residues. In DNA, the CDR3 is TGCAGTGCTAGAGATGTAGGGGGAGGGACCGGGGAGCTGTTTTTT. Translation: CSARDVGGGTGELFF.

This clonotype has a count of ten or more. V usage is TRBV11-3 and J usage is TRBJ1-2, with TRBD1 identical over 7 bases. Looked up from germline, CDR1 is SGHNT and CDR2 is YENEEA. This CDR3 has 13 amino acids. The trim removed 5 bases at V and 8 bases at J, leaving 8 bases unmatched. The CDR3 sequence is CASSLDRSQGYTF. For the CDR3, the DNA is TGTGCCAGCAGCCTGGACAGGTCCCAAGGCTACACCTTC.

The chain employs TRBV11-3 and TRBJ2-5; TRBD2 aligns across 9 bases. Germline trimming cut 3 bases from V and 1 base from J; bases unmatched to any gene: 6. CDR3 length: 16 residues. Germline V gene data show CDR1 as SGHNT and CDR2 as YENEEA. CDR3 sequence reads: CASSFRTSVSQETQYF. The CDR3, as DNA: TGTGCCAGCAGCTTTCGGACTAGCGTATCCCAAGAGACCCAGTACTTC.